The 11 T cell receptor beta chains presented below share a single source sample, sequenced in a study of breast tumors, draining lymph nodes, adjacent tissues. TCRdb processed the multiplex PCR reads anew with MiXCR; each CDR3 protein has one entry. The sample includes about 20,000 distinct CDR3 sequences, about half of them seen just once. Sequencing input: breast tumor tissue. The receptors were gathered from a female donor with breast cancer. Some clones in this sample may be carry-over from other donors' samples.

Of note for this clonotype: Given a much more abundant clone one base away, this may be a read error. The chain couples TRBV3-1 to TRBJ1-1; the D is unclear. Per germline, CDR1 LGHDT and CDR2 YNNKEL (reference sequence). CDR3 length equals 14 residues. In DNA form, the CDR3 reads TGTGCCAGCAGCTACCGACACCTGGTCACTGGAGCTTTCTTT. Its protein product is CASSYRHLVTGAFF.

The chain uses TRBV6-4 and TRBJ1-4; D not resolved. The CDR3 is 12 amino acids. V lost 7 bases and J 8 bases, leaving 11 bases between the germline ends. CDR1 and CDR2 (germline): MRHNA, SNTAGT. The CDR3 region is CASTRRREKLFF. In DNA, the CDR3 is TGTGCCAGCACGAGGCGGCGGGAAAAACTGTTTTTT.

The CDR3 loop reads CASSGGDRGHEQYF. CDR3 sequence (DNA): TGTGCCAGCAGTGGGGGCGACAGGGGCCACGAGCAGTACTTC. The V and J genes are TRBV11-3 and TRBJ2-7; 8 positions agree with TRBD1. Germline V gene sequence: CDR1 SGHNT, CDR2 YENEEA. After removal of 6 bases from V and 5 bases from J, the junction contained 9 bases not matched to a gene. The CDR3 runs 14 residues.

This clonotype occurred many times. The gene calls are TRBV20-1 and TRBJ1-2; 7 bases agree with TRBD1. The germline V gene encodes CDR1 DFQATT and CDR2 SNEGSKA (reference sequence). V trimming: 6 bases; J trimming: 5 bases; junction bases outside the gene matches: 21. The CDR3 extends over 17 amino acids. Here the CDR3 reads CSADRKQGSRSGYGYTF. The CDR3, as DNA: TGCAGTGCCGATAGGAAACAGGGGAGCCGGAGTGGATATGGCTACACCTTC.

The J gene is TRBJ1-5, the V gene TRBV10-3, with TRBD1 identical over 9 bases. V trimming: 4 bases; J trimming: 6 bases; junction bases outside the gene matches: 10. CDR3 length: 16 residues. Germline CDR1 ENHRY, CDR2 SYGVKD. The CDR3 here is CAISGTSGTGSQPQHF. CDR3 DNA sequence: TGTGCCATCAGTGGAACTAGCGGGACAGGGAGTCAGCCCCAGCATTTT.

Only one count was recorded for this clonotype. At one end, the junction sequence differs from germline, possibly due to a read error. The chain employs TRBV6-1 and TRBJ2-7, with D unresolved. The CDR3 extends over 16 amino acids. Germline CDR1 is MNHNS and CDR2 is SASEGT. The CDR3 is CTSSYFRASGPGEQYF. For the CDR3, the DNA is TGTACCAGCAGCTACTTCCGGGCCTCTGGGCCGGGCGAGCAGTACTTC.

V usage is TRBV11-2 and J usage is TRBJ2-5, with D perhaps matching TRBD2 (6 bases). The V end was cut by 5 bases, the J end by 4 bases, with 8 bases between. The CDR3 spans 12 residues. The germline CDR1 and CDR2 sequences are SGHAT and FQNNGV. The CDR3 here is CASSVGGETQYF. CDR3 bases: TGTGCCAGCAGCGTGGGGGGAGAGACCCAGTACTTC.

This clonotype was seen many times. V gene TRBV2 combines with J gene TRBJ2-2; 7 nucleotides match TRBD1. This CDR3 has 15 amino acids. Germline loops: CDR1 SNHLY, CDR2 FYNNEI. V shed 3 bases, J shed 6 bases, and the junction held 7 bases outside the gene matches. Here the CDR3 reads CASSDAMTGPGELFF. CDR3 in DNA: TGTGCCAGCAGTGACGCCATGACAGGGCCCGGGGAGCTGTTTTTT. The entire variable domain, with the rest obtained from reference TRBV2 and TRBJ2-2, is as follows: EPEVTQTPSHQVTQMGQEVILRCVPISNHLYFYWYRQILGQKVEFLVSFYNNEISEKSEIFDDQFSVERPDGSNFTLKIRSTKLEDSAMYFCASSDAMTGPGELFFGEGSRLTVL.

This clonotype showed up many times. The chain uses TRBV7-9 and TRBJ1-4; D call uncertain. Trimming took 5 bases from V and 8 from J, leaving 12 bases between them. Germline V CDR1 and CDR2: SEHNR, FQNEAQ (reference sequence). The CDR3 runs to 13 residues. The CDR3 DNA sequence: TGTGCCAGCAGCCCCCCGACAAGAGAAAAACTGTTTTTT. Amino acids: CASSPPTREKLFF.

This clonotype showed up many times. J is TRBJ1-5 and V is TRBV10-2; D unclear. Trimming took 3 bases from V and 3 from J, leaving 15 bases between them. Per germline, CDR1 WSHSY and CDR2 SAAADI. CDR3 size: 16 residues. As DNA, the CDR3 is TGCGCCAGCAGTGACGGCATGTCGGGTTCCAATCAGCCCCAGCATTTT. Its protein is CASSDGMSGSNQPQHF.

This clonotype is termed medium-sized. The chain recombines TRBV10-2 with TRBJ1-3; TRBD1 is a possible D gene (5 bases). CDR1 is WSHSY, CDR2 SAAADI, per germline. The CDR3 has 16 residues. Trimming stripped 5 bases from V and 0 bases from J, with 14 bases between. This CDR3 is CASSSRVLSSGNTIYF. The CDR3 bases are TGCGCCAGCAGTTCCAGGGTGTTGAGCTCTGGAAACACCATATATTTT.